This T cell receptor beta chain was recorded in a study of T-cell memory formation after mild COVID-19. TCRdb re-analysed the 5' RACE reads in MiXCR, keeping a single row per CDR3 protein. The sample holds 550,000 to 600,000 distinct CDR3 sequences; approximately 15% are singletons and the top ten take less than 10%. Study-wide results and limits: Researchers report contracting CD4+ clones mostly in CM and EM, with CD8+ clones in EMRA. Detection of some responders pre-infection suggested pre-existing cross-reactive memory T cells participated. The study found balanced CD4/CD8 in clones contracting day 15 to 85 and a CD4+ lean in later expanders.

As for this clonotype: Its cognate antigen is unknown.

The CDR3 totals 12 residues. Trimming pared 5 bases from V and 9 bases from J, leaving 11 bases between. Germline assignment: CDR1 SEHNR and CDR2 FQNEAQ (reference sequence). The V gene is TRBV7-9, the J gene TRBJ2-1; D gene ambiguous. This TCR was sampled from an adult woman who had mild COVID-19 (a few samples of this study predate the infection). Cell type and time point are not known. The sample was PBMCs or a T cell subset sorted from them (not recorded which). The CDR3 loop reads CASSKAWGEQFF. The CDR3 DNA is TGTGCCAGCAGCAAAGCCTGGGGTGAGCAGTTCTTC.